This T cell receptor beta chain was obtained from a study of T-cell memory formation after mild COVID-19. Study-level background: TCR clusters largely stayed donor specific.

This clonotype was seen a handful of times. The target antigen is unknown. TCRdb redid the calling of the 5' RACE reads with MiXCR, one entry per CDR3 protein. The sample yields about 110,000 distinct CDR3 sequences, about a sixth seen once. Study-level points and caveats: Contracting clones, day 15 to 85, had balanced CD4/CD8, and later expanders favored CD4+. For second-wave clones that peaked at day 37, SARS-CoV-2 specificity went unverified. Among contracting clones, CD4+ were mainly CM/EM and CD8+ enriched in EMRA.

The CDR3 consists of 14 residues. V lost 2 bases to trimming and J lost 4 bases, with 11 bases between them. CDR1 is SGHTA and CDR2 is FQGTGA in the germline V gene. This receptor was identified in a man aged 18 to 30 who had mild COVID-19 (a few samples of this study predate the infection). Cell type and time point are not known. The chain employs TRBV7-3 and TRBJ1-1; unclear D gene. The sequenced material came from PBMCs or a T cell subset sorted from them (not recorded which). The DNA of the CDR3 is TGTGCCAGCAGCTTAGATAAGTGGGGCACTGAAGCTTTCTTT. Translating it yields CASSLDKWGTEAFF.